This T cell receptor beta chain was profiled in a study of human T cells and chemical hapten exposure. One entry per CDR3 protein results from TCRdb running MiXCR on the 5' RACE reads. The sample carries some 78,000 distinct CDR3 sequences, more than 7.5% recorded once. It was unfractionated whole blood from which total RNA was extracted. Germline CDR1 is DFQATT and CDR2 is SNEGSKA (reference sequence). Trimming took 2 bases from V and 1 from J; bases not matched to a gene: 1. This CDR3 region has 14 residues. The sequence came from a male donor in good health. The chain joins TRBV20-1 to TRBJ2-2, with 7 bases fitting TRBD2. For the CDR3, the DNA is TGCAGTGCTAGATCGGGAGGGAACACCGGGGAGCTGTTTTTT. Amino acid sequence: CSARSGGNTGELFF.